This is a list of T cell receptor beta chains from one sample in a study of immune heterogeneity within non-small cell lung tumors. TCRdb independently ran MiXCR on the multiplex PCR reads; one entry per CDR3 protein. The table includes 6,000 to 6,500 distinct CDR3 sequences, under 25% detected once. The specimen sequenced was lung tumor tissue. The receptors were gathered from a female donor with non-small cell lung cancer. Both conserved end residues are part of each CDR3. D genes are given only for firm matches. Not all rows give a size; the values are once, few, many and, for expanded clones, a class.

- | TRBD2 | TRBJ2-5 | TRBV12-3/TRBV12-4 | TGTGCCAGCAGCCAGAATCCCTCGGGAGGAGATTTAGAGACCCAGTACTTC | CASSQNPSGGDLETQYF
- | TRBD2 | TRBJ2-3 | TRBV7-2 | TGTGCCAGCATCCCGACGATCGCGGGAGGCGATACGCAGTATTTT | CASIPTIAGGDTQYF
medium-sized | TRBD1 | TRBJ1-1 | TRBV4-1 | TGCGCCAGCAGCCAAAGGAGGGGGCAAACTGAAGCTTTCTTT | CASSQRRGQTEAFF
few | TRBD1 | TRBJ1-2 | TRBV28 | TGTGCCAGCAGTCCGCAGGGGGGGAAGGACTATGGCTACACCTTC | CASSPQGGKDYGYTF
medium-sized | - | TRBJ1-2 | TRBV7-8 | TGTGCCAGCAGCTTAAGGGGCTTGGGCCGCGAGGGCTACACCTTC | CASSLRGLGREGYTF
few | - | TRBJ2-3 | TRBV7-6 | TGTGCCAGCAGATCTGCATTGGGCGATACGCAGTATTTT | CASRSALGDTQYF
few | - | TRBJ2-1 | TRBV11-2 | TGTGCCAGCAGCTTGGATCTTAGTGAGCAGTTCTTC | CASSLDLSEQFF
- | TRBD2 | TRBJ2-1 | TRBV2 | TGTGCCAGCAGTGACCCGCTAGCGGGAAGGTATGAGCAGTTCTTC | CASSDPLAGRYEQFF
medium-sized | - | TRBJ1-5 | TRBV20-1 | TGCAGTGCTAGTACACATAGCAATCAGCCCCAGCATTTT | CSASTHSNQPQHF
few | - | TRBJ2-3 | TRBV9 | TGTGCCAGCAGCCCCACGGGGGATACGCAGTATTTT | CASSPTGDTQYF
- | TRBD2 | TRBJ2-3 | TRBV6-1 | TGTGCCAGCAGTTCCGGACTAGCGGACACAGATACGCAGTATTTT | CASSSGLADTDTQYF
- | - | TRBJ2-3 | TRBV20-1 | TGCAGTGCTAGAGATTTGGGGGCTAGCACAGATACGCAGTATTTT | CSARDLGASTDTQYF
large | TRBD2 | TRBJ2-7 | TRBV28 | TGTGCCAGCAGTGAACTAGCGGGAGATGACGAGCAGTACTTC | CASSELAGDDEQYF
- | - | TRBJ2-2 | TRBV5-1 | TGCGCCAGCAGCTTGTCGGGGACCGGGGCGCTGTTTTTT | CASSLSGTGALFF
medium-sized | - | TRBJ1-3 | TRBV5-1 | TGCGCCAGCAGCTTGGCCATCTGGGGCTCTGGAAACACCATATATTTT | CASSLAIWGSGNTIYF
medium-sized | TRBD2 | TRBJ2-7 | TRBV6-5 | TGTGCCAGCAGTTACTCTAGCGGGAGATACGAGCAGTACTTC | CASSYSSGRYEQYF
few | TRBD2 | TRBJ2-1 | TRBV6-1 | TGTGCCAGCAGCACACTAGCGAAGCCCTACAATGAGCAGTTCTTC | CASSTLAKPYNEQFF
medium-sized | TRBD2 | TRBJ2-7 | TRBV13 | TGTGCCAGCAGCTCCCGGCTAGCGGGATACGAGCAGTACTTC | CASSSRLAGYEQYF
- | TRBD2 | TRBJ2-5 | TRBV5-1 | TGCGCCAGCAGCCTGGGGACTAGCGGATTCAGACGGGGGGAGACCCAGTACTTC | CASSLGTSGFRRGETQYF
medium-sized | - | TRBJ1-6 | TRBV27 | TGTGCCAGCAGTTTCGCACAGTCCGCTGGGGCCCTCCACTTT | CASSFAQSAGALHF
few | - | TRBJ2-7 | TRBV4-2 | TGTGCCAGCAGCCAGGAACAGACGGGACTTTCCTACGAGCAGTACTTC | CASSQEQTGLSYEQYF
few | - | TRBJ2-4 | TRBV20-1 | TGCAGTGCTAGAGTAGGGTTAGGGAACATTCAGTACTTC | CSARVGLGNIQYF
medium-sized | - | TRBJ1-5 | TRBV27 | TGTGCCAGCACCCCCACGGGGAATAGCAATCAGCCCCAGCATTTT | CASTPTGNSNQPQHF
- | - | TRBJ2-1 | TRBV9 | TGTGCCAGCAGCGAGGACGGATACAATGAGCAGTTCTTC | CASSEDGYNEQFF
medium-sized | TRBD1 | TRBJ2-7 | TRBV9 | TGTGCCAGCAGCGCCGGGACAGCCTACGAGCAGTACTTC | CASSAGTAYEQYF
medium-sized | - | TRBJ2-3 | TRBV24-1 | TGTGCCACCAGTGATCTTGGACTGGCTAGCACAGATACGCAGTATTTT | CATSDLGLASTDTQYF
few | - | TRBJ2-2 | TRBV18 | TGTGCCAGCTCTCCGCGGGGGCTGGGCACCGGGGAGCTGTTTTTT | CASSPRGLGTGELFF
- | TRBD2 | TRBJ2-7 | TRBV3-1 | TGTGCCAGCAGCCAAGATCCTACTAGCGGGAGCGGTGAGCAGTACTTC | CASSQDPTSGSGEQYF
few | TRBD2 | TRBJ2-3 | TRBV5-1 | TGCGCCAGCAGCGCCTACCCTAGCGGGACCGAATCAGATACGCAGTATTTT | CASSAYPSGTESDTQYF
medium-sized | TRBD1 | TRBJ1-1 | TRBV24-1 | TGTGCCACCAGGGACAGGGTGAACACTGAAGCTTTCTTT | CATRDRVNTEAFF
few | TRBD1 | TRBJ2-4 | TRBV2 | TGTGCCAGCAAATTATACAGGGGGCAAGCCAAAAACATTCAGTACTTC | CASKLYRGQAKNIQYF
few | - | TRBJ2-2 | TRBV5-5 | TGTGCCAGCAGCTTGAAAAGATTCTCGAACACCGGGGAGCTGTTTTTT | CASSLKRFSNTGELFF
- | TRBD1 | TRBJ2-7 | TRBV9 | TGTGCCAGCAGCGGACAGGGGGGAGCCTACGAGCAGTACTTC | CASSGQGGAYEQYF
medium-sized | - | TRBJ2-7 | TRBV13 | TGTGCCAGCAGCGGTGGGTCAGGGGAAAGGACCTACGAGCAGTACTTC | CASSGGSGERTYEQYF
medium-sized | - | TRBJ1-3 | TRBV5-1 | TGCGCCAGCAGCTTTTCCTCCGGGACACCTGGAAACACCATATATTTT | CASSFSSGTPGNTIYF
large | - | TRBJ1-1 | TRBV27 | TGTGCCAGCAGTTTCACAGGGACCTCGGGCACTGAAGCTTTCTTT | CASSFTGTSGTEAFF
- | - | TRBJ2-1 | TRBV7-3 | TGTGCCAGCAGCCGTAACGCGGGCGGTGAGCAGTTCTTC | CASSRNAGGEQFF
few | - | TRBJ1-1 | TRBV7-9 | TGTGCCAGCAGCTCCAATACACCCAGGACGGTGAGTAGGACTGAAGCTTTCTTT | CASSSNTPRTVSRTEAFF
few | - | TRBJ2-7 | TRBV7-2 | TGTGCCAGCAGCTTTCTGGCCGGGGGTCTGAGCGAGCAGTACTTC | CASSFLAGGLSEQYF
few | - | TRBJ2-3 | TRBV6-1 | TGTGCCAGCAGTTTCGCCGGCCAAAGTAGCACAGATACGCAGTATTTT | CASSFAGQSSTDTQYF
- | TRBD2 | TRBJ2-3 | TRBV5-1 | TGCGCCAGCAGGGACGGTCATAGCGGGAGGGCAGATACGCAGTATTTT | CASRDGHSGRADTQYF
few | TRBD1 | TRBJ2-7 | TRBV7-9 | TGTGCCAGCAGCAGATCCGGGACAGGGGGCTCGAACGAGCAGTACTTC | CASSRSGTGGSNEQYF